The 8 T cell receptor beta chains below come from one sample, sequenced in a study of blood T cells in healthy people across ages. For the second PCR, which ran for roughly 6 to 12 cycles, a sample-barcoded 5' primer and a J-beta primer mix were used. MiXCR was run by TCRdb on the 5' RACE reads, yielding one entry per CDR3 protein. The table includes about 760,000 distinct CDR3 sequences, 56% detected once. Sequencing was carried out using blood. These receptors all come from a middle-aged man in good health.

The DNA for the CDR3 is TGTGCCAGCAGCGTAGTGCCTAGCGGGAGAATCGACTCCTACAATGAGCAGTTCTTC. Translating it yields CASSVVPSGRIDSYNEQFF. The chain carries TRBV9 and TRBJ2-1, with TRBD2 matching 10 bases. Trimming removed 0 bases from V and 0 bases from J; junction bases left unmatched: 9. The CDR3 totals 19 residues. Germline CDR1 SGDLS, CDR2 YYNGEE.

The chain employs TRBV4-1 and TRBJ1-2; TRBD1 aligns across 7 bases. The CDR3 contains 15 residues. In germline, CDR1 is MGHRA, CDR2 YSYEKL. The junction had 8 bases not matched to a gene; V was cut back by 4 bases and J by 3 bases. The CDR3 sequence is CASSPLSRGDYGYTF. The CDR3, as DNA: TGCGCCAGCAGCCCACTCTCCAGGGGGGACTATGGCTACACCTTC.

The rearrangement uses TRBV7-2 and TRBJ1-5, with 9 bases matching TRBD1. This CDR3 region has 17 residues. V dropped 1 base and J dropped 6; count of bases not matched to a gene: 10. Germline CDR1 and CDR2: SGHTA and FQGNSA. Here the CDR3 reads CASSLVSPGQGSQPQHF. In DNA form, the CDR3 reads TGTGCCAGCAGCTTAGTTAGCCCGGGACAGGGAAGTCAGCCCCAGCATTTT. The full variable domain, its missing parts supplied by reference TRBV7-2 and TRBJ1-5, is GAGVSQSPSNKVTEKGKDVELRCDPISGHTALYWYRQSLGQGLEFLIYFQGNSAPDKSGLPSDRFSAERTGGSVSTLTIQRTQQEDSAVYLCASSLVSPGQGSQPQHFGDGTRLSIL.

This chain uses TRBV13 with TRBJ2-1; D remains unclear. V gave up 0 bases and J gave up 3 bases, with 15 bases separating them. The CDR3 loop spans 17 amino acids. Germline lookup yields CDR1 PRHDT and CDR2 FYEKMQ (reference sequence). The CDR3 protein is CASSLGLKTVYYNEQFF. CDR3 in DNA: TGTGCCAGCAGCTTAGGATTGAAAACAGTATACTACAATGAGCAGTTCTTC.

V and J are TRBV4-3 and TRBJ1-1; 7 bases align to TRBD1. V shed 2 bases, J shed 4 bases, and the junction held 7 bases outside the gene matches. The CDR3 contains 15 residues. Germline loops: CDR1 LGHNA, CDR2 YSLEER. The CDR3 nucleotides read TGCGCCAGCAGCCAATGGCAGGGGGGGAGCACTGAAGCTTTCTTT. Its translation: CASSQWQGGSTEAFF.

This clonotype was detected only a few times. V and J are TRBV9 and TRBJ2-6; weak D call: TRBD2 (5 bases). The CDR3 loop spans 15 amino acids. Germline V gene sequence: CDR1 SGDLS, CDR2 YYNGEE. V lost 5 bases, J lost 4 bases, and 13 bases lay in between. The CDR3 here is CASRRDSPGANVLTF. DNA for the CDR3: TGTGCCAGCAGACGGGATAGCCCCGGGGCCAACGTCCTGACTTTC.

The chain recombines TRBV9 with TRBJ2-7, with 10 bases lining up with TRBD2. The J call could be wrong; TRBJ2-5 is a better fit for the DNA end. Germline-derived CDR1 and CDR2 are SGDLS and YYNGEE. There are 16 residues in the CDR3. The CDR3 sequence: CASSVGLAGVIETQYF. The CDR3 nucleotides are TGTGCCAGCAGCGTAGGGCTAGCGGGAGTTATAGAGACCCAGTACTTC.

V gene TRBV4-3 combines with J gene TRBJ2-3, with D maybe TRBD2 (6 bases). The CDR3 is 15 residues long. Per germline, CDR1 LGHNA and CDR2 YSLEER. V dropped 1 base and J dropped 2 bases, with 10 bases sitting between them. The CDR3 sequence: CASSQVVRDTDTQYF. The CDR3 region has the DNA TGCGCCAGCAGCCAAGTGGTGCGGGACACAGATACGCAGTATTTT.